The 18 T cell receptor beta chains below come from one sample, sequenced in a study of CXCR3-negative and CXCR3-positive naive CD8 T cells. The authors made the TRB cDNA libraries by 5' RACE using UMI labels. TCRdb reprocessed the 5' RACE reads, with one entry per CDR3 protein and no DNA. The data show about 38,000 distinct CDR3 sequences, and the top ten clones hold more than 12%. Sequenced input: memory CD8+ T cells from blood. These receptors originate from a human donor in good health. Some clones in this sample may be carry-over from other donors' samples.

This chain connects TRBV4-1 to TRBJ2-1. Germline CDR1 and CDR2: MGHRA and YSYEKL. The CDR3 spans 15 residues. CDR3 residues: CASSQDPEAYNEQFF.

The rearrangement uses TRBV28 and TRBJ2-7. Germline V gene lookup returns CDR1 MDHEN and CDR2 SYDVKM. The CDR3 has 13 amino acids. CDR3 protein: CASRMLASYEQYF.

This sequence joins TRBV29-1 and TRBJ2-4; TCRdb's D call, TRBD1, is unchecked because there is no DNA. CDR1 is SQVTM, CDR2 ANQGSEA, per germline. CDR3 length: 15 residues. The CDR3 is CSPRDGGLAKNIQYF.

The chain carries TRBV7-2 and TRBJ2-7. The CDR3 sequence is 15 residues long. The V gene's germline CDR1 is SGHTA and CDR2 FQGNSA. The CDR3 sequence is CASSLGVEGTYEQYF.

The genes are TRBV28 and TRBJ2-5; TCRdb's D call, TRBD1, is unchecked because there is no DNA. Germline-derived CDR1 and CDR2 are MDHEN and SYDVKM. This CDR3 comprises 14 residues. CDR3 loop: CASSGGRGQETQYF.

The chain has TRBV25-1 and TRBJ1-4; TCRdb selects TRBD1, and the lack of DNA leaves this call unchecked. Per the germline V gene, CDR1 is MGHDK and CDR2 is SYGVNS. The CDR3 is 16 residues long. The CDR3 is CASEPPTGWTNEKLFF.

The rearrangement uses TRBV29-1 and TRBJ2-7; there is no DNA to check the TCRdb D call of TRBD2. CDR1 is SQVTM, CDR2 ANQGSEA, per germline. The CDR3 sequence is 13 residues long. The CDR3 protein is CSVRTPNHGEQYF.

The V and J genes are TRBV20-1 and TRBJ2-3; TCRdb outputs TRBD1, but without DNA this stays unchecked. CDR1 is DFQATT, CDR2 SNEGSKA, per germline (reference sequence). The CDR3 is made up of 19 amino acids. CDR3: CSARVPHYGEKGPTDTQYF.

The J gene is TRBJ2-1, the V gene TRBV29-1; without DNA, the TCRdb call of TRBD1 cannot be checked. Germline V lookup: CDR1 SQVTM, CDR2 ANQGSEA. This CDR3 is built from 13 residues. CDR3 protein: CSVGGQSYNEQFF.

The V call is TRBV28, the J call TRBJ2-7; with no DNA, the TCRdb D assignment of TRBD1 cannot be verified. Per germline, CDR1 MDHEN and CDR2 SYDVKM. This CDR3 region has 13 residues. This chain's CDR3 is CASSSRGGDEQYF.

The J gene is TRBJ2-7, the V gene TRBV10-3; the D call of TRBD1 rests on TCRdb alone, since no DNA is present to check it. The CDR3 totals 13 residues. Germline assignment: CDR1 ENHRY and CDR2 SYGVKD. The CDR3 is CAISRDGTYEQYF.

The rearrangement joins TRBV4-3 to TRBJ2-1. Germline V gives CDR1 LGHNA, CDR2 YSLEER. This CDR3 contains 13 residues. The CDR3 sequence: CASSQDSWAEQFF.

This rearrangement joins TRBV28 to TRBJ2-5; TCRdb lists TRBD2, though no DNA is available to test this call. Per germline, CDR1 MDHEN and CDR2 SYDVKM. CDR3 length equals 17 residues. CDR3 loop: CASSFSDSRFAQETQYF.

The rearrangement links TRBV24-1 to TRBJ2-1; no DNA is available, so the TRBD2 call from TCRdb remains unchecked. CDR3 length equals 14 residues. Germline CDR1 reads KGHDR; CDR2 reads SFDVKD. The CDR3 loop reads CATSALGASDEQFF.

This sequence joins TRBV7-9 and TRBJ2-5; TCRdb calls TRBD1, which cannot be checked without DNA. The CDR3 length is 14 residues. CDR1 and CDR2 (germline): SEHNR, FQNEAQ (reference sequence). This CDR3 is CASSSDRERETQYF.

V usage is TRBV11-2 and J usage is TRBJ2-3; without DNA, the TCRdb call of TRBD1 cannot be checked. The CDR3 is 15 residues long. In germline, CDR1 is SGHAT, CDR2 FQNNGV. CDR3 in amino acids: CASSLDGGLGDTQYF. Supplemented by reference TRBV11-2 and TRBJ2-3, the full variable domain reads EAGVAQSPRYKIIEKRQSVAFWCNPISGHATLYWYQQILGQGPKLLIQFQNNGVVDDSQLPKDRFSAERLKGVDSTLKIQPAKLEDSAVYLCASSLDGGLGDTQYFGPGTRLTVL.

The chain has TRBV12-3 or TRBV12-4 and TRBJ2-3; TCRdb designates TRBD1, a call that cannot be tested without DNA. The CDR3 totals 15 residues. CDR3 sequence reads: CASSLAAGAVYTQYF.

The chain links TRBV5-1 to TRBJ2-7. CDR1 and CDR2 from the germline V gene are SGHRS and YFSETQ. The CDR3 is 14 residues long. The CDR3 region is CASSLLGEFYEQYF.